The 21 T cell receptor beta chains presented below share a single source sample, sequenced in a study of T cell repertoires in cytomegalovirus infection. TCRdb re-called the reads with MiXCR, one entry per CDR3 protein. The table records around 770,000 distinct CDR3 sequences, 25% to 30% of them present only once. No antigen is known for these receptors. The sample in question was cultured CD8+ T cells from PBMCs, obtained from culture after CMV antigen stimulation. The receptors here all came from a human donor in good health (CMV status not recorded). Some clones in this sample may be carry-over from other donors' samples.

The CDR3 reads CASSLPSGGATDTQYF. In DNA form, the CDR3 reads TGTGCCAGCAGTTTACCGAGCGGGGGGGCCACAGATACGCAGTATTTT. The V and J genes are TRBV27 and TRBJ2-3, with 10 bases fitting TRBD2. The CDR3 has 16 residues. After removal of 2 bases from V and 2 bases from J, the junction contained 4 bases not matched to a gene. Germline CDR1 MNHEY, CDR2 SMNVEV (reference sequence).

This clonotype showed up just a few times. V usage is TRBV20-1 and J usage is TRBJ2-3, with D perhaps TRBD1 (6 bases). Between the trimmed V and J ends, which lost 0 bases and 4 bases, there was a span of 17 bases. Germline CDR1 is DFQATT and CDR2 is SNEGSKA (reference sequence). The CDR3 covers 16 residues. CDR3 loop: CSAREGTGSSPDTQYF. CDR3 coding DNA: TGCAGTGCTAGAGAGGGAACAGGGTCTAGTCCAGATACGCAGTATTTT.

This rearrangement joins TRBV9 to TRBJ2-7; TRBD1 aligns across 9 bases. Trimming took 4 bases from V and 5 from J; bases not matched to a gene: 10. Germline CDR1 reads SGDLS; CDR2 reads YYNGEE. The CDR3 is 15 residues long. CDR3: CASSPRDRVAHEQYF. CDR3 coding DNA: TGTGCCAGCAGCCCCCGGGACAGGGTGGCCCACGAGCAGTACTTC.

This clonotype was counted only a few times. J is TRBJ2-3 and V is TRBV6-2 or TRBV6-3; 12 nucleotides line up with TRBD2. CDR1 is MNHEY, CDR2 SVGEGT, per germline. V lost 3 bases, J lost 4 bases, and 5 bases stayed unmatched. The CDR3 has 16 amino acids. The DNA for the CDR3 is TGTGCCAGCAGTTATAGGACTAGCGGGGAGGCAGATACGCAGTATTTT. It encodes CASSYRTSGEADTQYF.

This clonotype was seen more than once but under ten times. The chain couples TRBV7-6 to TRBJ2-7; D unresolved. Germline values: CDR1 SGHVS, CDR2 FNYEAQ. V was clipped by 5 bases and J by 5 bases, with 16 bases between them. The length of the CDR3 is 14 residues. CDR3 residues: CASSLGFGQNEQYF. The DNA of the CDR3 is TGTGCCAGCAGCCTGGGTTTTGGGCAGAACGAGCAGTACTTC.

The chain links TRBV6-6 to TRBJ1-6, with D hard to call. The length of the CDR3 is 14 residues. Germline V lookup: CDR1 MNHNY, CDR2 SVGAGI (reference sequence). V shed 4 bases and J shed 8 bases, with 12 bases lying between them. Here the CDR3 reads CASSSYPLYSPLHF. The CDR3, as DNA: TGTGCCAGCAGTTCCTACCCCCTGTATTCACCCCTCCACTTT.

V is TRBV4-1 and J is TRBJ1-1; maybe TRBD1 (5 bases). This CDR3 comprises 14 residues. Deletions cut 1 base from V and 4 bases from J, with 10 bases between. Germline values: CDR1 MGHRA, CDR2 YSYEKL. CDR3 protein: CASSQVSGSTEAFF. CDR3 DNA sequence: TGCGCCAGCAGCCAAGTTTCAGGGAGCACTGAAGCTTTCTTT.

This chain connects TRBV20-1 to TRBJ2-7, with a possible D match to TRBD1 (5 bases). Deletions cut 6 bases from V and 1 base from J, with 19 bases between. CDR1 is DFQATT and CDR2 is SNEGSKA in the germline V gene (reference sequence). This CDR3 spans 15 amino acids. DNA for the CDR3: TGCAGTGCGAACTCTAGGGGCCTCCCTTCCTACGAGCAGTACTTC. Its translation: CSANSRGLPSYEQYF.

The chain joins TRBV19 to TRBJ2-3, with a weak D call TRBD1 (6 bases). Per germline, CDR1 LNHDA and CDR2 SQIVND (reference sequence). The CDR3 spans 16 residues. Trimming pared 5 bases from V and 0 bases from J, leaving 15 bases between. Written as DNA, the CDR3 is TGTGCCAGTAGTTCCGCCGGACAGATAAGCACAGATACGCAGTATTTT. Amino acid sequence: CASSSAGQISTDTQYF. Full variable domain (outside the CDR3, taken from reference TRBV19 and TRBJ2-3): DGGITQSPKYLFRKEGQNVTLSCEQNLNHDAMYWYRQDPGQGLRLIYYSQIVNDFQKGDIAEGYSVSREKKESFPLTVTSAQKNPTAFYLCASSSAGQISTDTQYFGPGTRLTVL.

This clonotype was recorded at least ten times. This CDR3 is CASSLSGTGTGELFF. The CDR3 DNA reads as TGTGCCAGCAGTTTATCAGGGACAGGGACCGGGGAGCTGTTTTTT. The chain carries TRBV27 and TRBJ2-2; TRBD1 aligns across 9 bases. The germline V gene encodes CDR1 MNHEY and CDR2 SMNVEV (reference sequence). The CDR3 covers 15 residues. Germline trimming cut 0 bases from V and 5 bases from J; bases unmatched to any gene: 1.

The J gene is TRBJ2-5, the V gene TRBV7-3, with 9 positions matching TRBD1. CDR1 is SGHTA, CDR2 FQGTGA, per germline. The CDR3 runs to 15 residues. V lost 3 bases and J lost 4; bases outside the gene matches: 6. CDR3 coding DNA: TGTGCCAGCAGCTTGACAGGGGGTGTAGGAGAGACCCAGTACTTC. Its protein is CASSLTGGVGETQYF. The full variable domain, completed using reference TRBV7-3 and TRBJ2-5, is GAGVSQTPSNKVTEKGKYVELRCDPISGHTALYWYRQSLGQGPEFLIYFQGTGAADDSGLPNDRFFAVRPEGSVSTLKIQRTERGDSAVYLCASSLTGGVGETQYFGPGTRLLVL.

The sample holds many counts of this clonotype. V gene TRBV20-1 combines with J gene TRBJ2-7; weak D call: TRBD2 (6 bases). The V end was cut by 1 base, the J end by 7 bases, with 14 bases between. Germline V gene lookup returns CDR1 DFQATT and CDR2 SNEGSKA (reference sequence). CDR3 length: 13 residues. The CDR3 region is CSARGRLVREQYF. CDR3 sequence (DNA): TGCAGTGCTAGAGGCAGACTAGTTAGGGAGCAGTACTTC.

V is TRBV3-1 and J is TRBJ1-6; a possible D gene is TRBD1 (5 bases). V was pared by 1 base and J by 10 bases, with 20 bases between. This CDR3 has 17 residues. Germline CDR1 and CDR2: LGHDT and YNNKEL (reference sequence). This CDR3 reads CASSQGGHPVDESPLHF. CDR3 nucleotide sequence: TGTGCCAGCAGCCAAGGAGGACACCCGGTAGACGAATCACCCCTCCACTTT.

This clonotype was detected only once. The CDR3 protein is CALGGATNEQFF. CDR3 in DNA: TGTGCGCTGGGCGGGGCGACTAATGAGCAGTTCTTC. The chain combines TRBV6-2 or TRBV6-3 with TRBJ2-1, with D tentatively TRBD2 (6 bases). The CDR3 covers 12 residues. Germline lookup yields CDR1 MNHEY and CDR2 SVGEGT.

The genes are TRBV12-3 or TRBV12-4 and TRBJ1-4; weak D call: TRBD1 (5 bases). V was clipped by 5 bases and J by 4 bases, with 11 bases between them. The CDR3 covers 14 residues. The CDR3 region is CASSPGLGNEKLFF. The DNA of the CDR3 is TGTGCCAGCAGTCCGGGACTGGGTAATGAAAAACTGTTTTTT.

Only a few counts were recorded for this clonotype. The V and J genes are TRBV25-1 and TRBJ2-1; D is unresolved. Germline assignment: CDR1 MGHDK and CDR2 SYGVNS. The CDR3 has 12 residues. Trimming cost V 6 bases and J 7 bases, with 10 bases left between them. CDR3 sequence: CASRVNGNEQFF. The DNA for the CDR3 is TGTGCCAGCAGAGTCAATGGGAATGAGCAGTTCTTC.

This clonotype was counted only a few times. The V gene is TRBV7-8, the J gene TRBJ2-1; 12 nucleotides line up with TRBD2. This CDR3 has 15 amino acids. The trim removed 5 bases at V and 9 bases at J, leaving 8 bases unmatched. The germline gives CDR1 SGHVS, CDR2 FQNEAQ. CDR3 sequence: CASSRTSGAGGEQFF. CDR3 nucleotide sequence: TGTGCCAGCAGCCGGACTAGCGGGGCCGGGGGTGAGCAGTTCTTC. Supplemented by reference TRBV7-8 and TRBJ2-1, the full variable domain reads GAGVSQSPRYKVAKRGQDVALRCDPISGHVSLFWYQQALGQGPEFLTYFQNEAQLDKSGLPSDRFFAERPEGSVSTLKIQRTQQEDSAVYLCASSRTSGAGGEQFFGPGTRLTVL.

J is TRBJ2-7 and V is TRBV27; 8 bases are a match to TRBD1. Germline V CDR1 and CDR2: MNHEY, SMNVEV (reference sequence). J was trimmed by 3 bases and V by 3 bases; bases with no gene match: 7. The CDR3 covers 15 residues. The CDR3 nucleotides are TGTGCCAGCAGTTTTGGCCGGACAGGGAACTACGAGCAGTACGTC. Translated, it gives CASSFGRTGNYEQYV.

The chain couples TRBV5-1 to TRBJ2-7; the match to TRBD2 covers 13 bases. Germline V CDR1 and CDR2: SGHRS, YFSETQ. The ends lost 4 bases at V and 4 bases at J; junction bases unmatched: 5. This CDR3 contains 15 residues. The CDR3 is CASSIGTSGVYEQYV. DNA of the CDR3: TGCGCCAGCAGCATCGGGACTAGCGGGGTGTACGAGCAGTACGTC.

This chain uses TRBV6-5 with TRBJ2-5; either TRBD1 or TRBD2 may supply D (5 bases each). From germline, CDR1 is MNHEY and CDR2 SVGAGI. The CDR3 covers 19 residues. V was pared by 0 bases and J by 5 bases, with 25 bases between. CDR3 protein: CASSYSRGATNPKWETQYF. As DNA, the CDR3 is TGTGCCAGCAGTTACTCGAGGGGCGCGACAAATCCAAAGTGGGAGACCCAGTACTTC.

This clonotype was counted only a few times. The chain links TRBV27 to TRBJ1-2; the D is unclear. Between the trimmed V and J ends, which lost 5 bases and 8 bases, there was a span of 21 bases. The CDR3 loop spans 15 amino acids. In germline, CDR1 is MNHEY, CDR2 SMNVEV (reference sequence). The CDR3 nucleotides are TGTGCCAGCAGTCCAACGCGACCACGGTTCGGGGGCTACACCTTC. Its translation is CASSPTRPRFGGYTF.